This T cell receptor (beta chain) was sequenced during a study of Graves' ophthalmopathy and Graves' hyperthyroidism. With respect to this clonotype: Its antigen is unknown.

V lost 11 bases and J lost 1, with 11 bases in between. Germline CDR1 reads SNHLY; CDR2 reads FYNNEI. The CDR3 has 12 residues. Findings and limits, study-wide: In predicting ophthalmopathy progression, the model reached 70.59% sensitivity and 72.22% specificity.

For donors with ophthalmopathy, the disease showed moderate-to-severe activity, reached CAS ≥3 and NOSPECS ≥4, and had lasted under 3 months. The diagnostic workup employed clinical symptoms, serum thyroxine, TRAb, thyroid ultrasound and orbital computed tomography. RNA transcripts were the source from which TCR beta CDR3 regions were amplified. A first-round RT-PCR used HTBI primers, followed by a second-round multiplex PCR. TCRdb called the multiplex PCR reads again in MiXCR, with one record for every CDR3 protein. The sample lists 650,000 to 900,000 distinct CDR3 sequences, 35% to 50% occurring once.

Specimen: peripheral blood. This TCR came from an adult man with Graves' ophthalmopathy. This chain connects TRBV2 to TRBJ2-5, with no clear D. The CDR3 bases are TGTGCCGGGCAGACCAGCCAAGAGACCCAGTACTTC. This gives the protein CAGQTSQETQYF.